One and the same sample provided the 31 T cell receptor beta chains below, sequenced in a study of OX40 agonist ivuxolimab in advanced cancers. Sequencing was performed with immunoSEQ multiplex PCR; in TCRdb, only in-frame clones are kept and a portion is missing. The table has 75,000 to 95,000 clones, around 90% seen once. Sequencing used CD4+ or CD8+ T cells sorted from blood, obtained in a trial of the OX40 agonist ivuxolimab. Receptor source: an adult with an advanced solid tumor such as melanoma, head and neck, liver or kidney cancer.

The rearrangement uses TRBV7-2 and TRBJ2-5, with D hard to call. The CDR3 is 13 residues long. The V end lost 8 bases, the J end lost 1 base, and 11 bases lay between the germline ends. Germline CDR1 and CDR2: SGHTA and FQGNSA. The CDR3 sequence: CASEPRPQETQYF. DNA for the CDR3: TGTGCCAGCGAGCCACGGCCCCAAGAGACCCAGTACTTC.

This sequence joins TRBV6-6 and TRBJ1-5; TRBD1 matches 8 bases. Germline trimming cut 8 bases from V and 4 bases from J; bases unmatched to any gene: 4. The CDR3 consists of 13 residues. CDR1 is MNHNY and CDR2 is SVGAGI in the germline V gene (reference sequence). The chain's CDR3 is CASQRQGNQPQHF. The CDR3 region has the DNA TGTGCCAGCCAACGACAGGGGAATCAGCCCCAGCATTTT.

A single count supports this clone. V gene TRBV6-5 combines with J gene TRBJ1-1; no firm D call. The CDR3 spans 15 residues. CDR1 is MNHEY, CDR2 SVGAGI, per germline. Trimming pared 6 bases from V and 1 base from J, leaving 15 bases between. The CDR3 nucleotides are TGTGCCAGCAGCCAAAATCTAGACTCGAACACTGAAGCTTTCTTT. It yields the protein CASSQNLDSNTEAFF.

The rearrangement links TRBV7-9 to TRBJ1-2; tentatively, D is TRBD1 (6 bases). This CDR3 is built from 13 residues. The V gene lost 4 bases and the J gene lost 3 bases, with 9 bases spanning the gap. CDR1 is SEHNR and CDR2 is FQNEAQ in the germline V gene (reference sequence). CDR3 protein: CASSSRTDYGYTF. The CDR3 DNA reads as TGTGCCAGCAGCTCTCGGACAGACTATGGCTACACCTTC.

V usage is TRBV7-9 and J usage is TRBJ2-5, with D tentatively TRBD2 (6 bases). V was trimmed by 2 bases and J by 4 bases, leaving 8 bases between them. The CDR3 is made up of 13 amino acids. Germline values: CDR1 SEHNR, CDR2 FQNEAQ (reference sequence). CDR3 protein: CASSLPSAETQYF. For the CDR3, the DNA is TGTGCCAGCAGCTTACCTAGCGCAGAGACCCAGTACTTC.

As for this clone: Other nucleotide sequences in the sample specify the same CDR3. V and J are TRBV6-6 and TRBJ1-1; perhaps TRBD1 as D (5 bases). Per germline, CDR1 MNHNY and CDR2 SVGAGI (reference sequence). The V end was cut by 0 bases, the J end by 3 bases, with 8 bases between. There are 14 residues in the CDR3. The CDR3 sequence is CASSYSRGDTEAFF. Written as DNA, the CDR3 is TGTGCCAGCAGTTACTCGAGGGGAGACACTGAAGCTTTCTTT.

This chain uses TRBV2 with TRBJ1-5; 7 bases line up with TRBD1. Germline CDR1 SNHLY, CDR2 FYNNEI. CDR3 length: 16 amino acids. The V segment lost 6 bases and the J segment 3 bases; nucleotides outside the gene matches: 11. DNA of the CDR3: TGTGCCAGCAGGGCCCCGGGACAGCTAGACAATCAGCCCCAGCATTTT. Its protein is CASRAPGQLDNQPQHF.

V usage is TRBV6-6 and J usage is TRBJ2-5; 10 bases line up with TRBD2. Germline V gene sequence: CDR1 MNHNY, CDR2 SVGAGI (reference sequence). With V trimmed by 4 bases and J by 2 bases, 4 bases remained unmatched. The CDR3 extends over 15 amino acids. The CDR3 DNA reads TGTGCCAGCAGTTGGAGCGGGAGGGGTCAAGAGACCCAGTACTTC. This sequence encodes CASSWSGRGQETQYF.

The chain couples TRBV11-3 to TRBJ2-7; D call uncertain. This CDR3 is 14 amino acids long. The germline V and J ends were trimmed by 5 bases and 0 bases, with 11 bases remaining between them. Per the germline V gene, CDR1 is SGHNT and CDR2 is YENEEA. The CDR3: CASSAPVRSYEQYF. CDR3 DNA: TGTGCCAGCAGCGCCCCCGTTCGCTCCTACGAGCAGTACTTC.

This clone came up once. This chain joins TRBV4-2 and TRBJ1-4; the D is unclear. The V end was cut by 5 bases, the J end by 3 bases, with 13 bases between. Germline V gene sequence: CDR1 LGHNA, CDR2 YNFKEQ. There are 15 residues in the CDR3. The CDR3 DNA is TGTGCCAGCAGCTCATATGGGGTTTCTAATGAAAAACTGTTTTTT. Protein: CASSSYGVSNEKLFF.

The CDR3 spells CSVEMPRGGEAFF. The CDR3 bases are TGCAGCGTTGAGATGCCCCGTGGGGGTGAAGCTTTCTTT. The chain has TRBV29-1 and TRBJ1-1, with TRBD1 as a possible D gene (5 bases). The germline CDR1 and CDR2 sequences are SQVTM and ANQGSEA. There are 13 residues in the CDR3. Trimming took 3 bases from V and 7 from J, leaving 15 bases between them.

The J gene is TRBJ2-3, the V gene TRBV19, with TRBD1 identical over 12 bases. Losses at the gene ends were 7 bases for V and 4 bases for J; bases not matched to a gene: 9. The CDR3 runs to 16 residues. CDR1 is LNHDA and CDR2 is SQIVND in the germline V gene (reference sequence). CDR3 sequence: CASNPSGTGGPDTQYF. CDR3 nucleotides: TGTGCCAGTAATCCCTCCGGGACAGGGGGCCCAGATACGCAGTATTTT.

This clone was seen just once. The CDR3 loop is CASSSLSGGYEQYF. Here the CDR3 DNA reads TGTGCCAGCAGCTCGCTTAGTGGGGGGTACGAGCAGTACTTC. The chain uses TRBV28 and TRBJ2-7, with TRBD2 as a possible D gene (6 bases). V was cut by 6 bases and J by 4 bases, with 16 bases left in between. In germline, CDR1 is MDHEN, CDR2 SYDVKM. The CDR3 has 14 residues.

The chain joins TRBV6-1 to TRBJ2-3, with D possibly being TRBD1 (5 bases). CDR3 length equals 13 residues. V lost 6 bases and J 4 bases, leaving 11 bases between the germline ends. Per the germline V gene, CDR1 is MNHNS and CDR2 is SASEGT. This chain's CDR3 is CASSPDRPDTQYF. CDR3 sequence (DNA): TGTGCCAGCAGCCCAGACAGACCAGATACGCAGTATTTT.

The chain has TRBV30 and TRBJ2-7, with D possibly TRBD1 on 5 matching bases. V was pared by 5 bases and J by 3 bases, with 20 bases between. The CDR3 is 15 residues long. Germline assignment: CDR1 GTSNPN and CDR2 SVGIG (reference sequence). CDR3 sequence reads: CAWEISKGLNYEQYF. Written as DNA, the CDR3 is TGTGCCTGGGAGATCTCGAAGGGGCTGAACTACGAGCAGTACTTC.

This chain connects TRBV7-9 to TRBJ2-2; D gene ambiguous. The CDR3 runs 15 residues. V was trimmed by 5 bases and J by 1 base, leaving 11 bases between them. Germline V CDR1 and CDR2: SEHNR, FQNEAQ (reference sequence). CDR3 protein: CASSPNPGNTGELFF. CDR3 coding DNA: TGTGCCAGCAGCCCAAACCCAGGGAACACCGGGGAGCTGTTTTTT.

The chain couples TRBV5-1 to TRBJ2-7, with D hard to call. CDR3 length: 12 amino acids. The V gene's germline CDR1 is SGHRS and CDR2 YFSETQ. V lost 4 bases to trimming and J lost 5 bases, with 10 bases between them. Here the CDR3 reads CASSLGSNEQYF. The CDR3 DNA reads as TGCGCCAGCAGCCTAGGTTCTAACGAGCAGTACTTC.

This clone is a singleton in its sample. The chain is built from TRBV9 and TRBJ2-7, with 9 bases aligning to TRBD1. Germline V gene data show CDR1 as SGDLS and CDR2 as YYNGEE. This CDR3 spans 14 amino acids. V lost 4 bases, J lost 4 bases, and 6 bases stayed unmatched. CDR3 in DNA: TGTGCCAGCAGCCTCCGGGACAGGGCTTACGAGCAGTACTTC. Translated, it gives CASSLRDRAYEQYF. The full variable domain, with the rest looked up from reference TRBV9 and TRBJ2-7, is DSGVTQTPKHLITATGQRVTLRCSPRSGDLSVYWYQQSLDQGLQFLIQYYNGEERAKGNILERFSAQQFPDLHSELNLSSLELGDSALYFCASSLRDRAYEQYFGPGTRLTVT.

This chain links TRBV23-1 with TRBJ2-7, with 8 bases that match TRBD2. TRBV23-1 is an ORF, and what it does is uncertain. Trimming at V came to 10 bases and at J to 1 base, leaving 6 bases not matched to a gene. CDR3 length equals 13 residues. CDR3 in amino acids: CATTTSASYEQYF. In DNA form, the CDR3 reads TGCGCCACCACGACTAGCGCATCCTACGAGCAGTACTTC.

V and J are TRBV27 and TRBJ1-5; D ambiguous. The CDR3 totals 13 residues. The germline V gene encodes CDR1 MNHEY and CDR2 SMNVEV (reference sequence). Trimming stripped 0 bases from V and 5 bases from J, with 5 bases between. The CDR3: CASSLSPHQPQHF. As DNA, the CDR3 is TGTGCCAGCAGTTTATCCCCCCATCAGCCCCAGCATTTT.

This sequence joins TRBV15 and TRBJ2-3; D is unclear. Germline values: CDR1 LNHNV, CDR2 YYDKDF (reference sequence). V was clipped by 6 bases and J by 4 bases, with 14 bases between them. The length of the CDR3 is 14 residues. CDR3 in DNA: TGTGCCACCAGTCTAGAGTTTGGGGCAGATACGCAGTATTTT. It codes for CATSLEFGADTQYF.

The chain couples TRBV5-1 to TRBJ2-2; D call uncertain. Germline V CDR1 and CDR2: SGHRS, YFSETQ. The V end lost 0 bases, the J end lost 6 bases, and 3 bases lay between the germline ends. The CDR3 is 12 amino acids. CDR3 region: CASSLVPGELFF. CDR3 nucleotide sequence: TGCGCCAGCAGCTTGGTTCCCGGGGAGCTGTTTTTT.

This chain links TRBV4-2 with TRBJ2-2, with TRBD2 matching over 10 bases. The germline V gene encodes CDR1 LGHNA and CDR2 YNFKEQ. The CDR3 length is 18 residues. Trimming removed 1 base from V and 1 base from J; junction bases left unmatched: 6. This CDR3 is CASSQVLAGGLNTGELFF. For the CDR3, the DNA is TGTGCCAGCAGCCAAGTCTTAGCGGGAGGATTGAACACCGGGGAGCTGTTTTTT.

This CDR3 is CASSLEGLAGGYNEQFF. CDR3 bases: TGTGCCAGCAGCTTAGAGGGACTAGCGGGAGGGTACAATGAGCAGTTCTTC. The chain couples TRBV7-2 to TRBJ2-1; 16 bases line up with TRBD2. The V gene end was trimmed by 1 base and the J gene end by 4 bases; junction bases not matched to a gene: 1. Germline V CDR1 and CDR2: SGHTA, FQGNSA. The CDR3 length is 17 residues.

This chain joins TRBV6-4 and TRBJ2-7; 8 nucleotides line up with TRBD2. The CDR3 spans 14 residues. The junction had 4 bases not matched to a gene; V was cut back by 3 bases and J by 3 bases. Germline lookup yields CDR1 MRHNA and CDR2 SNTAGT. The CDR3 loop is CASSETSGSYEQYF. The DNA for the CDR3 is TGTGCCAGCAGTGAAACCAGCGGGAGCTACGAGCAGTACTTC.

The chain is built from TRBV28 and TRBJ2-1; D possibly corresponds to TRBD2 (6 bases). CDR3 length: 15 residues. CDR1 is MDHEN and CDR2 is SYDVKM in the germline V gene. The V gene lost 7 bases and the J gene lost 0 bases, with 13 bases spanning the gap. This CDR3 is CASTLDGSSYNEQFF. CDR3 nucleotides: TGTGCCAGCACCTTGGACGGGAGCTCCTACAATGAGCAGTTCTTC. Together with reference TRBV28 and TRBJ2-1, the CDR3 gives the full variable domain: DVKVTQSSRYLVKRTGEKVFLECVQDMDHENMFWYRQDPGLGLRLIYFSYDVKMKEKGDIPEGYSVSREKKERFSLILESASTNQTSMYLCASTLDGSSYNEQFFGPGTRLTVL.

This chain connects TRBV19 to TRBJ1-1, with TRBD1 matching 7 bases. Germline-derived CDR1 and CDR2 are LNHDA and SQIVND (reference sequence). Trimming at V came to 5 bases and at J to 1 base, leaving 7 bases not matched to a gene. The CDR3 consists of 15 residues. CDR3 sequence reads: CASSDIRTGNTEAFF. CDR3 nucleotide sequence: TGTGCCAGTAGTGACATCCGGACAGGGAACACTGAAGCTTTCTTT.

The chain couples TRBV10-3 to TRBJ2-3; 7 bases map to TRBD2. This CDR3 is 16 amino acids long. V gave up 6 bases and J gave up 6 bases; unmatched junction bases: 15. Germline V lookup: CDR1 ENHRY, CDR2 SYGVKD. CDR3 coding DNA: TGTGCCATCAGCCTAGCGGACGGCCCCAGTCTTGATACGCAGTATTTT. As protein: CAISLADGPSLDTQYF.

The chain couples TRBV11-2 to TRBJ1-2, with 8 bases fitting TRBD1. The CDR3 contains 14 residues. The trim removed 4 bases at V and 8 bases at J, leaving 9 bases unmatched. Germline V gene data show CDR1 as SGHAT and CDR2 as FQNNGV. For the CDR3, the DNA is TGTGCCAGCAGCTCTCAGGGGGCGGGTTTAGGCTACACCTTC. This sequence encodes CASSSQGAGLGYTF.

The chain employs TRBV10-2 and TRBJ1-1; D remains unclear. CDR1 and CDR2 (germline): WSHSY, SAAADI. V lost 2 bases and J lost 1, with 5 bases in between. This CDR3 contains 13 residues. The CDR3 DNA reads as TGCGCCAGCAGTGAGAGGGAGAACACTGAAGCTTTCTTT. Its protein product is CASSERENTEAFF.

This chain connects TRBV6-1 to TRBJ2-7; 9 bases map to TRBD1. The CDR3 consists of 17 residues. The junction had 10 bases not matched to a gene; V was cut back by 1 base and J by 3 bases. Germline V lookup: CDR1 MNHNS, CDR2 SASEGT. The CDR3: CASSEVGWGDRVYEQYF. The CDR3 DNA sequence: TGTGCCAGCAGTGAAGTAGGGTGGGGGGACAGGGTCTACGAGCAGTACTTC.